This T cell receptor (beta chain) was obtained from a study of T cells after yellow fever vaccination. On the study more broadly: SMART-Seq v4 Ultra Low Input prepared libraries from low-cell fractions.

This CDR3 spans 12 amino acids. Trimming left V 4 bases short and J 6 bases short, with 10 bases between. Per germline, CDR1 SNHLY and CDR2 FYNNEI. Regarding this clonotype: The antigen is not known. A much bigger clone sits one base away, suggesting this may be a read error.

Study-wide results and limits: The secondary response showed a weaker magnitude and a faster peak, day 5 versus 15. The appearance of a small share of clonotypes in both CD4 and CD8 compartments was observed.

Via MiXCR, TCRdb re-called the 5' RACE reads, giving one row per CDR3 protein. Among over 150,000 distinct CDR3 sequences listed, 6% to 7.5% were seen once. The chain joins TRBV2 to TRBJ2-7; TRBD1 might be the D (5 bases). The receptor's source is a man aged 18-30 years who received the YFV17D yellow fever vaccine. The starting material was CD4+ T cells sorted from PBMCs, obtained more than 4 days after the first yellow fever vaccination. The CDR3 DNA reads as TGTGCCAGCAGTGCGGACATGGGCGAGCAGTACGTC. Translated, it gives CASSADMGEQYV.